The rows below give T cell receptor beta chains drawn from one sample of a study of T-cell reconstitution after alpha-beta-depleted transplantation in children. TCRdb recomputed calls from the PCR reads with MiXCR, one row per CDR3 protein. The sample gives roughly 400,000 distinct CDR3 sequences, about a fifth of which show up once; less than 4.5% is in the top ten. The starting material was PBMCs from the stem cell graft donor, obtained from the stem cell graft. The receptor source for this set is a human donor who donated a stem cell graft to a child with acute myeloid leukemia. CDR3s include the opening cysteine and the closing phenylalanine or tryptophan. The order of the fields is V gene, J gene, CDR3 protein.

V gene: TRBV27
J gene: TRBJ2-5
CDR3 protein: CASSFSAASQETQYF

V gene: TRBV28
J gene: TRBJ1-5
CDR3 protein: CASSSNRGSQPQHF

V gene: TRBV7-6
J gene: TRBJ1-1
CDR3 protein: CASSKGGGTNTEAFF

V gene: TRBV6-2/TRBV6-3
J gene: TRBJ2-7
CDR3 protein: CASSYPSEQYF

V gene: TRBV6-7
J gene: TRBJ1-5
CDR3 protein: CASSTTRDISNQPQHF

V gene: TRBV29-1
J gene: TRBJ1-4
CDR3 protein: CSIPTGHNEKLFF

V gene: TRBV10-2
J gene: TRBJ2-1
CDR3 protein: CARRTSGRAYNEQFF

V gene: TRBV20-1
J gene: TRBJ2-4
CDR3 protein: CSARESEAKNIQYF

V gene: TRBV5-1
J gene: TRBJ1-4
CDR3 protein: CASTADTTNEKLFF

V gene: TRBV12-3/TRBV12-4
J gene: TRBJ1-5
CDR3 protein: CASSLNGGAGNQPQHF

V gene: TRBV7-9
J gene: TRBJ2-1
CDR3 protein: CASSRGTFYGGEQFF

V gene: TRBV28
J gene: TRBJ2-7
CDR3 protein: CASSKTIRTYEQYF

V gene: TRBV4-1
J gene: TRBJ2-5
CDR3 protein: CASSPNIWETQYF

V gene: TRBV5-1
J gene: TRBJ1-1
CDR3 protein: CASSLIGGENTEAFF

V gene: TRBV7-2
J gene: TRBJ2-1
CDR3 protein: CASSLGLATSSYNEQFF

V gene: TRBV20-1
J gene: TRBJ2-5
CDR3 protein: CSARGADLETQYF

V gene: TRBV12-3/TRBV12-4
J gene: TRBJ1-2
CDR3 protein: CASSLTLNYGYTF

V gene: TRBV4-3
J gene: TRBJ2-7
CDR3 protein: CASSHLGTSGYEQYF

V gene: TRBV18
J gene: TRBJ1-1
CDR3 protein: CASSLQNTEAFF

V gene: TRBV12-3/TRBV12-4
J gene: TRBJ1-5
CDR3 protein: CASSTHGQGPQHF

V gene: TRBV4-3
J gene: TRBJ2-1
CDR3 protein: CASSQRSANEQFF

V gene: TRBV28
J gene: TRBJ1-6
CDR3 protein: CAGRRLNSPLHF

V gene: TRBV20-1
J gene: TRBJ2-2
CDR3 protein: CSARNYMDPTNTGELFF

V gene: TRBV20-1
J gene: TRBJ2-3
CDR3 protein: CSARGGSSTDTQYF

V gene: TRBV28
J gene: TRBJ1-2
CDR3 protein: CASSSGSNYGYTF

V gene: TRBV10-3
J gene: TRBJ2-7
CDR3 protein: CAISEAGRAYNEQYF

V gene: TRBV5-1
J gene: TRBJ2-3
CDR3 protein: CASSLTPGSDTQYF

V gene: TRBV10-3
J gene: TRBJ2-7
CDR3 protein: CAITDGTSFPYEQYF

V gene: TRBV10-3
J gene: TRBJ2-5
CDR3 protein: CAISERGQETQYF